This section outlines one T cell receptor (beta chain) sequence together with its context. This clone was seen more than once but under ten times. The clone's antigen remains unknown. Base-call qualities are not available, and no considerably larger clone is one nucleotide away. Spanning cysteine to phenylalanine, the CDR3 consists of 16 amino acids. The sequence is cut down to CDR3 DNA, 48 bases in frame from base 1. V loses 1 base of germline sequence and J loses 0 bases, and the interval between the two ends is 10 bases. Per the germline V gene, MNHEY is the CDR1 and SVGEGT is the CDR2. The intended sense of this specimen's time point label: baseline before first vaccination. Vaccinee samples came from UK trials COV001 and COV002, including a single-blind randomized controlled phase 2/3 trial of AZD1222 (ChAdOx1 nCoV-19) in healthy adults. For TCRbeta chain sequencing, PBMC samples from trial participants were taken at day 0 and at day 28 after the second dose.

The data originate from a study of T cell responses to AZD1222 COVID-19 vaccine (dated by TCRdb to the early 2020s). Context from the whole study: Because spike-specific TCR depth and breadth did not differ between the two schedules, AZD1222 recipients who got a second dose at roughly 4 weeks were pooled with those who got a second dose at roughly 12 weeks. TCR sequencing was performed for fewer than 250 trial participants, of whom some 200 were given two doses of AZD1222 and around 25 were given two doses of MenACWY control vaccine. Trial participants were enrolled into age subgroups of 18-55, 56-69 and 70-plus years, which contained approximately 150, 28 and 58 TCR-sequenced participants, respectively. What the work shows at the level of the full study, not this receptor alone: Nearly half of unique spike-specific TCRs reportedly recognized epitopes outside regions mutated in the B.1.351 and B.1.1.7 variants. Most participants were white British and females outnumbered males, and the authors suggested that clonal diversity may have been underestimated. No day 14 peak-response samples were available, so repertoires were characterized only after the peak T cell response. Conclusions about previously exposed vaccinees are limited because only six or seven AZD1222 recipients were SARS-CoV-2 seropositive at baseline. CD4 TCRs associated with the vaccine covered the entire spike protein, and the dominant responses were in regions 160-218 and 743-854. Spike-specific TCR breadth and depth rose significantly after two AZD1222 doses compared with day 0 and with MenACWY recipients. In the small 56-69-year group, the increase in depth fell short of significance, most likely because of low power.

The CDR3 regions of human TCRbeta chains were analyzed by immunosequencing. Per the original workflow: TCRs in the repertoires were matched against a reference library of SARS-CoV-2-specific TCRs that had been generated with the MIRA antigen-specificity platform. Breadth was defined as the fraction of unique TCRs that were SARS-CoV-2-associated. Depth was defined as the fraction of total T cells that were SARS-CoV-2-associated. Using the MIRA data, each spike-specific TCR was mapped to the spike region that the TCR reacts to and placed in a CD4 or CD8 class. Log10-transformed breadth and depth values were compared by one-way ANOVA with Sidak's multiple comparisons tests. Here the immuneACCESS table is served through TCRdb, limited to in-frame sequences with V and J called. Missing clones are a known gap in these copies; in checked studies unresolved V genes cover under half, and the rest lacks a known reason. The V and J calls and clone size come from that table; D and trimming were worked out from the DNA. In all, the sample holds about 160,000 clones, and around 89% of those were seen once. The leading ten clones occupy approximately 7.2% of the sample.

This sequence was found in an adult in good health. The chain uses TRBV6-2 or TRBV6-3 and TRBJ1-5; a weak D assignment points to TRBD1 (5 bases agree). Here the sequenced sample was peripheral blood, taken on day 0 of AZD1222 vaccination. The nucleotides read TGTGCCAGCAGTTACTTTCCGGGGGTTAGCAATCAGCCCCAGCATTTT. It is translated as CASSYFPGVSNQPQHF.